The 21 T cell receptor beta chains reported below all come from one sample, sequenced in a study of blood T cell repertoires in COVID-19. Measured with immunoSEQ multiplex PCR; TCRdb has only the in-frame clones, and not every one. The repertoire consists of some 200,000 clones, with 85% occurring once and the leading ten covering approximately 8.9%. Sequencing was performed on peripheral blood. The receptors derive from an older woman with acute or convalescent COVID-19.

V usage is TRBV5-5 and J usage is TRBJ1-4, with D possibly matching TRBD1 (5 bases). The V and J ends lost 1 base and 0 bases respectively, with 13 bases between them. The germline V gene encodes CDR1 SGHKS and CDR2 YYEKEE (reference sequence). The CDR3 covers 17 residues. The DNA for the CDR3 is TGTGCCAGCAGCTTGTCGGCGGGACTCGCAACTAATGAAAAACTGTTTTTT. It encodes CASSLSAGLATNEKLFF. Full variable domain (rest looked up from reference TRBV5-5 and TRBJ1-4): DAGVTQSPTHLIKTRGQQVTLRCSPISGHKSVSWYQQVLGQGPQFIFQYYEKEERGRGNFPDRFSARQFPNYSSELNVNALLLGDSALYLCASSLSAGLATNEKLFFGSGTQLSVL.

This clone was seen a single time. The chain has TRBV10-3 and TRBJ2-3; tentatively, D is TRBD2 (6 bases). The germline V gene encodes CDR1 ENHRY and CDR2 SYGVKD. The CDR3 length is 13 residues. V was pared by 10 bases and J by 0 bases, with 11 bases between. DNA of the CDR3: TGTGCCACCGGGGACTCTAGCACAGATACGCAGTATTTT. Amino acid sequence: CATGDSSTDTQYF.

The genes are TRBV2 and TRBJ1-1; 9 bases are shared with TRBD1. CDR3 length: 14 amino acids. The V gene's germline CDR1 is SNHLY and CDR2 FYNNEI. Germline trimming cut 10 bases from V and 0 bases from J; bases unmatched to any gene: 6. The CDR3 here is CATSTGGMNTEAFF. CDR3 coding DNA: TGTGCCACCTCGACAGGGGGGATGAACACTGAAGCTTTCTTT.

The rearrangement uses TRBV19 and TRBJ2-2, with a possible D match to TRBD1 (5 bases). The CDR3 consists of 15 residues. Between the trimmed V and J ends, which lost 5 bases and 8 bases, there was a span of 18 bases. Germline V gives CDR1 LNHDA, CDR2 SQIVND (reference sequence). The DNA for the CDR3 is TGTGCCAGTAGTCCCCCGGGCCCCAGGACAGGGGAGCTGTTTTTT. Its protein is CASSPPGPRTGELFF.

This clone came up once. The chain employs TRBV19 and TRBJ2-1, with TRBD2 matching 12 bases. Germline assignment: CDR1 LNHDA and CDR2 SQIVND (reference sequence). CDR3 length equals 15 residues. Trimming removed 3 bases from V and 9 bases from J; junction bases left unmatched: 6. Here the CDR3 DNA reads TGTGCCAGTAGTATTCCTAGCGGGAGGGCCGGTGAGCAGTTCTTC. Protein product: CASSIPSGRAGEQFF. The full variable domain, with the rest looked up from reference TRBV19 and TRBJ2-1, is DGGITQSPKYLFRKEGQNVTLSCEQNLNHDAMYWYRQDPGQGLRLIYYSQIVNDFQKGDIAEGYSVSREKKESFPLTVTSAQKNPTAFYLCASSIPSGRAGEQFFGPGTRLTVL.

Comments on this clone: Likely a read error: the CDR3 ends without its conserved phenylalanine or tryptophan. The limits of the CDR3 on the DNA are not certain, so only TCRdb's listed CDR3 is given. The V gene is TRBV21-1, the J gene TRBJ1-2. TRBV21-1 constitutes a pseudogene. The CDR3 totals 12 residues, both ends included. The CDR3 loop is CASSQGGVWLHL.

The genes are TRBV5-4 and TRBJ2-7, with D possibly being TRBD2 (7 bases). Germline assignment: CDR1 SGHNT and CDR2 YYREEE (reference sequence). The germline V and J ends were trimmed by 5 bases and 4 bases, with 22 bases remaining between them. This CDR3 is built from 16 residues. CDR3 bases: TGTGCCAGCAGGAATATCGTAGGGGGGGCAGTATACGAGCAGTACTTC. The encoded protein is CASRNIVGGAVYEQYF.

CDR3 loop: CASTFGQNYGYTF. In nucleotides, the CDR3 is TGTGCCAGCACCTTTGGACAGAACTATGGCTACACCTTC. The gene calls are TRBV5-4 and TRBJ1-2; possibly TRBD1 for D (6 bases). CDR1 and CDR2 from the germline V gene are SGHNT and YYREEE (reference sequence). The CDR3 is 13 residues long. V was trimmed by 6 bases and J by 2 bases, leaving 11 bases between them.

This chain connects TRBV28 to TRBJ2-5, with D perhaps matching TRBD2 (7 bases). Germline values: CDR1 MDHEN, CDR2 SYDVKM. Trimming took 6 bases from V and 1 from J, leaving 12 bases between them. CDR3 length: 14 residues. The CDR3, as DNA: TGTGCCAGCAGCCCCGGGGGGCCCCAAGAGACCCAGTACTTC. Protein product: CASSPGGPQETQYF.

The rearrangement links TRBV10-1 to TRBJ1-5; no definite D call. Germline CDR1 and CDR2: WNHNN and SYGVQD (reference sequence). This CDR3 comprises 13 residues. Trimming stripped 0 bases from V and 8 bases from J, with 8 bases between. The CDR3: CASSESNFKPQHF. The DNA of the CDR3 is TGCGCCAGCAGTGAGTCTAACTTTAAGCCCCAGCATTTT.

This sequence joins TRBV11-1 and TRBJ2-7; TRBD1 might be the D (6 bases). V was trimmed by 3 bases and J by 2 bases, leaving 8 bases between them. Germline V gene lookup returns CDR1 SGHAT and CDR2 FQDESV (reference sequence). The CDR3 runs to 13 residues. CDR3 in amino acids: CASSLTGAYEQYV. Here the CDR3 DNA reads TGTGCCAGCAGCTTGACAGGAGCCTACGAGCAGTACGTC.

The rearrangement links TRBV28 to TRBJ2-7; D might be TRBD2 (6 bases). Germline loops: CDR1 MDHEN, CDR2 SYDVKM. CDR3 size: 11 residues. With 11 bases removed from V and 4 bases from J, the gap between germline ends came to 12 bases. CDR3 region: CACGEGYEQYF. The DNA for the CDR3 is TGTGCCTGCGGGGAAGGGTACGAGCAGTACTTC.

J is TRBJ2-2 and V is TRBV5-1, with D maybe TRBD2 (5 bases). V was shortened by 0 bases and J by 15 bases, with 21 bases between the two germline ends. The CDR3 is 15 residues long. CDR1 SGHRS and CDR2 YFSETQ come from the germline V gene. In DNA, the CDR3 is TGCGCCAGCAGCTTGGGGGCCAATTTGGGCCCGAGGGTGTTTTTT. Its translation: CASSLGANLGPRVFF.

The chain carries TRBV19 and TRBJ1-5; D is possibly TRBD1 (5 bases). Germline V gene sequence: CDR1 LNHDA, CDR2 SQIVND (reference sequence). The V end lost 7 bases, the J end lost 6 bases, and 13 bases lay between the germline ends. The CDR3 totals 13 residues. This CDR3 reads CASKGTGGQPQHF. The CDR3, as DNA: TGTGCCAGTAAAGGGACGGGGGGTCAGCCCCAGCATTTT.

Details on this clone: It is unclear where the CDR3 begins or ends on the DNA, so no DNA is shown, and the CDR3 is as TCRdb lists it. The V call is TRBV7-5, the J call TRBJ1-3; TRBD1 is taken as the D call from the table, unchecked against the DNA. TRBV7-5 is listed as a pseudogene. The CDR3 region is 19 residues in length, termini included. CDR3 sequence reads: CARSLGSPLSWASGNTIYF.

This chain joins TRBV6-6 and TRBJ2-7, with 8 bases matching TRBD1. Per the germline V gene, CDR1 is MNHNY and CDR2 is SVGAGI (reference sequence). With 4 bases clipped from V and 3 bases from J, the junction kept 5 bases outside the gene matches. This CDR3 region has 14 residues. CDR3 loop: CASSFGTGNYEQYF. CDR3 DNA: TGTGCCAGCAGTTTCGGGACAGGTAACTACGAGCAGTACTTC.

The chain recombines TRBV5-1 with TRBJ1-1; a possible D gene is TRBD1 (6 bases). V lost 0 bases and J lost 1, with 10 bases in between. This CDR3 spans 15 amino acids. Per the germline V gene, CDR1 is SGHRS and CDR2 is YFSETQ. The CDR3 spells CASSLDRVGNTEAFF. The CDR3 bases are TGCGCCAGCAGCTTGGACAGGGTGGGGAACACTGAAGCTTTCTTT.

The chain links TRBV19 to TRBJ2-3; a possible D gene is TRBD2 (6 bases). Germline CDR1 is LNHDA and CDR2 is SQIVND (reference sequence). V was shortened by 5 bases and J by 0 bases, with 15 bases between the two germline ends. The CDR3 consists of 16 residues. CDR3 DNA: TGTGCCAGTAGTTCCTCCTGGACTACCAGCACAGATACGCAGTATTTT. Translated: CASSSSWTTSTDTQYF.

The chain employs TRBV9 and TRBJ1-1; 8 positions match TRBD1. J gave up 4 bases and V 1 base, and 3 bases lay outside the gene matches. Looked up from germline, CDR1 is SGDLS and CDR2 is YYNGEE. This CDR3 has 14 residues. Written as DNA, the CDR3 is TGTGCCAGCAGCGTACAGGGGGCTGGCACTGAAGCTTTCTTT. This translates into CASSVQGAGTEAFF. The full variable domain, rest sourced from reference TRBV9 and TRBJ1-1, is DSGVTQTPKHLITATGQRVTLRCSPRSGDLSVYWYQQSLDQGLQFLIQYYNGEERAKGNILERFSAQQFPDLHSELNLSSLELGDSALYFCASSVQGAGTEAFFGQGTRLTVV.

This clone was counted a few times. The DNA of the CDR3 is TGTGCCAGCAGCCCCTCCCGACTAGCGGGACCCCCCAGGGACCAGTACTTC. It codes for CASSPSRLAGPPRDQYF. The V gene is TRBV14, the J gene TRBJ2-5; 11 nucleotides match TRBD2. The CDR3 is 17 residues long. V lost 4 bases and J lost 10; bases outside the gene matches: 17. The germline V gene has CDR1 SGHDN and CDR2 FVKESK.

V usage is TRBV7-7 and J usage is TRBJ2-7; D call uncertain. CDR3 size: 16 residues. The germline gives CDR1 SSHAT, CDR2 FNYEAQ (reference sequence). For the CDR3, the DNA is TGTGCTAGCAGTCCAGCGAGTCACTGCTCCTACTACGAGCAGTACGTC. Its translation: CASSPASHCSYYEQYV.